The 4 T cell receptor beta chains in this list originate from one sample, sequenced in a study of breast tumors, draining lymph nodes, adjacent tissues. Breast cancer patients provided tissue from their axillary draining lymph nodes. TCRdb analysed the multiplex PCR reads with MiXCR anew, one entry per CDR3 protein. The repertoire has under 300,000 distinct CDR3 sequences, around 35% of them found once; the top ten carry approximately 3.6%. Material: axillary lymph node tissue. The receptor source for this set is a female donor with breast cancer. Some clones in this sample may be carry-over from other donors' samples.

This clonotype came up many times. The chain uses TRBV5-4 and TRBJ2-7; TRBD2 aligns across 7 bases. The CDR3 length is 13 residues. J gave up 0 bases and V 4 bases, and 1 base lay outside the gene matches. In germline, CDR1 is SGHNT, CDR2 YYREEE (reference sequence). This CDR3 is CASSGTTSYEQYF. The DNA for the CDR3 is TGTGCCAGCAGCGGGACTACCTCCTACGAGCAGTACTTC.

This clonotype was detected ten times or more. The CDR3 DNA follows: TGTGCCACCAGCAGAGATGGTGGGTTTGGCTACACCTTC. It yields the protein CATSRDGGFGYTF. V usage is TRBV15 and J usage is TRBJ1-2; D not resolved. CDR1 and CDR2 (germline): LNHNV, YYDKDF (reference sequence). V was pared by 0 bases and J by 7 bases, with 9 bases between. The CDR3 covers 13 residues.

Comments on this clonotype: Given the absence of the conserved phenylalanine or tryptophan at the CDR3 end, a read error is likely. This sequence joins TRBV28 and TRBJ1-4; D gene unclear. The CDR3 extends over 13 amino acids. V was pared by 6 bases and J by 4 bases, with 9 bases between. Germline CDR1 and CDR2: MDHEN and SYDVKM. The CDR3, as DNA: TGTGCCAGCAGCCTAAGGGTTAATGAAAAACTGTTTATT. Translation gives CASSLRVNEKLFI.

Many counts were recorded for this clonotype. CDR3 sequence: CASSLGGRAYEQYF. CDR3 sequence (DNA): TGTGCCAGCAGCTTAGGGGGCAGGGCTTACGAGCAGTACTTC. The rearrangement joins TRBV28 to TRBJ2-7; TRBD1 matches 7 bases. The germline CDR1 and CDR2 sequences are MDHEN and SYDVKM. J was trimmed by 4 bases and V by 6 bases; bases with no gene match: 9. The CDR3 sequence is 14 residues long.